Sequencing of this T cell receptor (beta chain) was carried out in a study of OX40 agonist ivuxolimab in advanced cancers. Measured with immunoSEQ multiplex PCR; TCRdb has only the in-frame clones, and not every one. The data show some 68,000 clones, 70% to 90% seen once. The TCR comes from an adult with an advanced solid tumor such as melanoma, head and neck, liver or kidney cancer. Source: CD4+ or CD8+ T cells sorted from blood, taken in a trial of the OX40 agonist ivuxolimab.

DNA of the CDR3: TGTGCCAGCAGCTTAGTAAGTTCTTACGAGCAGTACTTC. As protein: CASSLVSSYEQYF. V gene TRBV7-2 combines with J gene TRBJ2-7; D remains ambiguous. Germline V CDR1 and CDR2: SGHTA, FQGNSA. V was cut by 1 base and J by 4 bases, with 8 bases left in between. The CDR3 loop spans 13 amino acids.